These 6 T cell receptor beta chains came from one sample sequenced in a study of regulatory T cells in long-lasting Graves disease. Time point specified: newly diagnosed GD, antithyroid drugs for less than 3 months. From PBMCs, RNA was extracted and then used to make the TCR library. Libraries of TCR beta came from iRepertoire HTBI primers plus Arm-PCR of CDR3 regions. TCRdb itself ran the multiplex PCR reads through MiXCR, one entry per CDR3 protein. The data show 410,000 or so distinct CDR3 sequences, about 16% seen once. Another study also made use of these data, one on T cells in Graves' hyperthyroidism and ophthalmopathy.

The starting material was peripheral blood mononuclear cells (PBMCs), obtained at new diagnosis, from a patient treated with antithyroid drugs. These receptor sequences come from a woman in her 30s with Graves disease.

This clonotype was recorded many times. V is TRBV20-1 and J is TRBJ2-7; D may correspond to TRBD1 or TRBD2 (5 bases each). From germline, CDR1 is DFQATT and CDR2 SNEGSKA (reference sequence). The CDR3 extends over 16 amino acids. Trimming removed 5 bases at V and 0 bases at J, with 20 bases between. The CDR3 spells CSAVRAGTVSSYEQYF. In nucleotides, the CDR3 is TGCAGTGCTGTACGAGCCGGGACGGTGAGCTCCTACGAGCAGTACTTC.

The table lists this clonotype with many counts. The gene calls are TRBV28 and TRBJ1-5; the D is unclear. The germline V gene encodes CDR1 MDHEN and CDR2 SYDVKM. V was shortened by 2 bases and J by 6 bases, with 5 bases between the two germline ends. The CDR3 sequence is 12 residues long. CDR3 sequence: CASSLPRQPQHF. As DNA, the CDR3 is TGTGCCAGCAGTTTACCCCGTCAGCCCCAGCATTTT. The full variable domain, rest sourced from reference TRBV28 and TRBJ1-5, is DVKVTQSSRYLVKRTGEKVFLECVQDMDHENMFWYRQDPGLGLRLIYFSYDVKMKEKGDIPEGYSVSREKKERFSLILESASTNQTSMYLCASSLPRQPQHFGDGTRLSIL.

V gene TRBV4-1 combines with J gene TRBJ2-7, with a possible D match to TRBD2 (5 bases). The germline V gene encodes CDR1 MGHRA and CDR2 YSYEKL. V was pared by 6 bases and J by 2 bases, with 17 bases between. There are 15 residues in the CDR3. In DNA, the CDR3 is TGCGCCAGCAGTCACCAGTGGACTCGCACCTACGAGCAGTACTTC. Its translation is CASSHQWTRTYEQYF.

This clonotype was detected ten times or more. The chain links TRBV18 to TRBJ1-1; maybe TRBD1 (6 bases). Trimming shortened V by 2 bases and J by 5 bases, and 12 bases separated the two germline ends. Per germline, CDR1 KGHSH and CDR2 LQKENI. The CDR3 covers 14 residues. The CDR3 DNA reads as TGTGCCAGCTCACCAAAGGGGACACCAACTGAAGCTTTCTTT. Protein: CASSPKGTPTEAFF.

The chain joins TRBV6-1 to TRBJ2-3; D is unresolved. Per the germline V gene, CDR1 is MNHNS and CDR2 is SASEGT. V was shortened by 0 bases and J by 6 bases, with 7 bases between the two germline ends. The CDR3 has 13 amino acids. The CDR3 nucleotides read TGTGCCAGCAGTGAAGCCGTGCGGGATACGCAGTATTTT. It yields the protein CASSEAVRDTQYF.

This clonotype was observed a handful of times. The chain is built from TRBV5-1 and TRBJ2-2; maybe TRBD2 (6 bases). Trimming pared 0 bases from V and 4 bases from J, leaving 16 bases between. The CDR3 has 17 residues. Germline CDR1 is SGHRS and CDR2 is YFSETQ. The chain's CDR3 is CASSLGLLALITGELFF. Here the CDR3 DNA reads TGCGCCAGCAGCTTGGGTTTACTAGCCTTGATCACCGGGGAGCTGTTTTTT.